This T cell receptor (beta chain) was recovered during a study of blood T cell repertoires in COVID-19. Study at large: Sites across the United States, Italy and Spain contributed samples from acute and convalescent COVID-19.

Authors' analysis steps: Estimation of nucleated cell counts relied on the amplification of reference gene primers. Here immunoSEQ multiplex PCR was the method, and the copy in TCRdb shows in-frame clones only, minus some. V and J calls and clone size are as listed in that table; D and trimming were resolved from the DNA. Of about 190,000 clones in the sample, roughly 84% were seen once. Per the germline V gene, CDR1 is SGHTS and CDR2 is YDEGEE. The V gene end was trimmed by 10 bases and the J gene end by 1 base; junction bases not matched to a gene: 9. The CDR3 has 14 amino acids. Contact with a PCR-confirmed or clinician-diagnosed COVID-19 case occurred within 2 weeks of entry.

The rearrangement links TRBV5-8 to TRBJ1-1; 8 bases are shared with TRBD1. Sequencing was done on a sample of PBMCs or T cells enriched from blood (not recorded which). This clonotype originated in a woman aged 25 to 45 who had been exposed to COVID-19. The CDR3: CALQDRGRNTEAFF. Written as DNA, the CDR3 is TGTGCCTTACAAGACAGGGGTAGGAACACTGAAGCTTTCTTT.